Included here is one TCR beta chain sequence, with context. Its antigen target is currently unknown. No per-base quality is available; no much larger clone lies one base away. In Seattle, one collaborating source enrolled patients while the infection was active and tracked those patients longitudinally over the course of disease. Collaborating institutions collected whole blood in K2EDTA tubes following their own protocols. For TCRbeta analysis, collaborator samples were shipped as frozen whole blood, as isolated PBMCs, or as DNA extracted from either sample type. TCRbeta CDR3 regions were amplified from genomic DNA by means of the immunoSEQ Assay, a bias-controlled multiplex PCR. For the original study's pipeline: Nucleated cell counts per sample were estimated from amplification of reference gene primers within the assay. Sequence reads were collapsed and filtered to measure the absolute abundance of every unique TCRbeta CDR3 rearrangement. For each sample, productive Simpson clonality was calculated by taking the square root of Simpson's diversity index across productive rearrangements. TCRdb re-hosts the immuneACCESS table, in-frame sequences only. Its copies lack some clones; in the studies checked, an unresolved V gene accounts for under half of them, and the cause for the rest is not known. D and trimming come from the DNA, and the V and J calls and clone size come from that table. The sample yields roughly 350,000 clones; about nine tenths were counted once. The ten largest clones represent about 7% of the sample.

This specimen belongs to a study of blood T cell repertoires in COVID-19 (TCRdb year 2020). Regarding the complete study: Samples covering the acute and convalescent phases of COVID-19 were provided by collaborators in the United States, Italy and Spain. The material from the prospective study consisted of cDNA or gDNA derived from T cells, B-cell-depleted T cells, or PBMCs. The dataset comprised deeply sampled blood TCRbeta repertoires from subjects exposed to, actively infected with, or recovered from COVID-19. The repertoires were made available in a free public database intended to serve as a resource for research on the immune response to SARS-CoV-2. Samples came from the ongoing ImmuneRACE study (first 160 participants) plus 1,254 subjects from 6 global collaborators. The sample metadata nearly always contained a de-identified subject ID, COVID-19 status, age in years and sex. Where HLA class I and class II types were available, the types were taken from metadata supplied by the sample provider, not from assay-based typing. Overall study results and their limits: The quantity of clinical and demographic metadata differed by source and by participant and was supplied without curation.

A distance of 13 bases separates the germline ends of V and J, which lose 5 bases and 6 bases respectively. As encoded in the germline V gene, CDR1 is SGHDN while CDR2 is FVKESK. Reading from cysteine to phenylalanine, the CDR3 counts 13 amino acids. Only CDR3 DNA is held: 39 bases, read in frame from base 1. This TCR derives from a woman between 65 and 79 years old with COVID-19, enrolled during active disease. The rearranged chain carries TRBV14 and TRBJ1-2; TRBD1 could be the D gene, as 5 bases match. Sequencing used peripheral blood. The CDR3 amino acid sequence is: CASSSRRQNGYTF. The nucleotides read TGTGCCAGCAGCTCGAGGCGACAGAATGGCTACACCTTC. The entire variable domain, with the stretches around the CDR3 drawn from the reference TRBV14 and TRBJ1-2 proteins, is EAGVTQFPSHSVIEKGQTVTLRCDPISGHDNLYWYRRVMGKEIKFLLHFVKESKQDESGMPNNRFLAERTGGTYSTLKVQPAELEDSGVYFCASSSRRQNGYTFGSGTRLTVV.